Listed here are 30 T cell receptor beta chains from one sample, sequenced in a study of T cell responses to AZD1222 COVID-19 vaccine. Sequencing used immunoSEQ multiplex PCR; TCRdb keeps in-frame clones, though not all of them. The sample has about 94,000 clones, roughly 85% seen once. Source: peripheral blood, taken 28 days after the second AZD1222 dose. These receptors were taken from an adult who received the AZD1222 COVID-19 vaccine.

This clone came up once. It is unclear where the CDR3 begins or ends on the DNA, so no DNA is shown, and the CDR3 is as TCRdb lists it. The chain links TRBV21-1 to TRBJ2-3; the D call TRBD1 from the table was never checked on the DNA. TRBV21-1 is flagged as a pseudogene. The CDR3 extends over 16 residues, inclusive of both ends. The CDR3 spells CASSPLWGPGTDTQYF.

The chain joins TRBV7-9 to TRBJ1-4; 8 bases map to TRBD1. The CDR3 length is 14 residues. CDR1 and CDR2 from the germline V gene are SEHNR and FQNEAQ (reference sequence). J lost 6 bases, V lost 5 bases, and 5 bases had no gene match. CDR3 sequence (DNA): TGTGCCAGCAGCCCGACAGGGGAGGATGAAAAACTGTTTTTT. This sequence encodes CASSPTGEDEKLFF. Full variable domain (remainder filled in from reference TRBV7-9 and TRBJ1-4): DTGVSQNPRHKITKRGQNVTFRCDPISEHNRLYWYRQTLGQGPEFLTYFQNEAQLEKSRLLSDRFSAERPKGSFSTLEIQRTEQGDSAMYLCASSPTGEDEKLFFGSGTQLSVL.

This chain connects TRBV9 to TRBJ2-2, with 9 bases lining up with TRBD2. J lost 5 bases, V lost 3 bases, and 8 bases had no gene match. This CDR3 contains 16 residues. The germline V gene has CDR1 SGDLS and CDR2 YYNGEE. In DNA form, the CDR3 reads TGTGCCAGCAGCGCCAGCGGGGGGAGGGGAACCGGGGAGCTGTTTTTT. This gives the protein CASSASGGRGTGELFF.

The chain is built from TRBV10-3 and TRBJ1-1; 7 nucleotides line up with TRBD1. Germline V gene lookup returns CDR1 ENHRY and CDR2 SYGVKD. V shed 0 bases, J shed 0 bases, and the junction held 13 bases outside the gene matches. The CDR3 is made up of 19 amino acids. The CDR3 loop is CAISESGGAGGVVNTEAFF. The CDR3 DNA reads TGTGCCATCAGTGAGTCCGGAGGAGCAGGGGGGGTAGTGAACACTGAAGCTTTCTTT.

The J gene is TRBJ2-5, the V gene TRBV3-1 (or the pseudogene TRBV3-2), with D perhaps TRBD2 (6 bases). The length of the CDR3 is 16 residues. The germline gives CDR1 LGHDT, CDR2 YNNKEL (reference sequence). The V gene lost 0 bases and the J gene lost 2 bases, with 13 bases spanning the gap. The CDR3 DNA reads as TGTGCCAGCAGCCAAGAACCGGGACTCCGACAAGAGACCCAGTACTTC. Encoded protein: CASSQEPGLRQETQYF.

The J gene is TRBJ2-1, the V gene TRBV27, with D possibly matching TRBD2 (6 bases). The V gene lost 0 bases and the J gene lost 8 bases, with 17 bases spanning the gap. The CDR3 contains 16 residues. The germline gives CDR1 MNHEY, CDR2 SMNVEV (reference sequence). CDR3 loop: CASSLSTPTEGDEQFF. The CDR3 DNA sequence: TGTGCCAGCAGTTTATCGACCCCCACGGAGGGCGATGAGCAGTTCTTC.

The J gene is TRBJ2-5, the V gene TRBV28; the D gene is possibly TRBD2 (6 bases). The ends were cut back, 1 base at V and 5 bases at J, with 11 bases in the middle. Germline values: CDR1 MDHEN, CDR2 SYDVKM. The CDR3 runs to 14 residues. In DNA form, the CDR3 reads TGTGCCAGCAGTTTATATGGGGGGTCGGAGACCCAGTACTTC. Translated: CASSLYGGSETQYF.

V is TRBV25-1 and J is TRBJ1-1, with TRBD1 as a possible D gene (5 bases). Germline loops: CDR1 MGHDK, CDR2 SYGVNS. V was shortened by 7 bases and J by 0 bases, with 12 bases between the two germline ends. The CDR3 loop spans 14 amino acids. The CDR3 loop is CASTSGRMNTEAFF. The CDR3 bases are TGTGCCAGCACTTCGGGACGGATGAACACTGAAGCTTTCTTT.

The chain couples TRBV11-2 to TRBJ1-5; TRBD1 might be the D (5 bases). The V and J ends lost 3 bases and 10 bases respectively, with 13 bases between them. This CDR3 is 13 amino acids long. CDR1 and CDR2 from the germline V gene are SGHAT and FQNNGV. The CDR3 region has the DNA TGTGCCAGCAGCTTTTACGCGGGGGACCCCCAGCATTTT. Translated: CASSFYAGDPQHF.

This chain connects TRBV4-2 to TRBJ2-1, with a tentative D call TRBD1 (6 bases). The CDR3 sequence is 17 residues long. The germline V gene has CDR1 LGHNA and CDR2 YNFKEQ. The V and J ends lost 0 bases and 6 bases respectively, with 18 bases between them. The CDR3 DNA reads TGTGCCAGCAGCCAAGATGTCCCCAGGGGACGGGTCAATGAGCAGTTCTTC. Protein sequence: CASSQDVPRGRVNEQFF.

The chain employs TRBV2 and TRBJ1-2; possible D gene TRBD1, 5 bases. CDR1 is SNHLY and CDR2 is FYNNEI in the germline V gene. V lost 8 bases and J 7 bases, leaving 14 bases between the germline ends. The CDR3 consists of 12 residues. The chain's CDR3 is CASLAGRPGYTF. The CDR3 region has the DNA TGTGCCAGCCTGGCAGGGCGGCCTGGCTACACCTTC.

This clone was observed a few times. The chain uses TRBV9 and TRBJ1-5; possibly TRBD1 for D (5 bases). The CDR3 extends over 17 amino acids. CDR1 is SGDLS, CDR2 YYNGEE, per germline. V dropped 3 bases and J dropped 5 bases, with 21 bases sitting between them. This CDR3 is CASSGSAGPDTHQPQHF. The CDR3 DNA sequence: TGTGCCAGCAGCGGTTCGGCGGGACCCGATACCCATCAGCCCCAGCATTTT.

The J gene is TRBJ1-6, the V gene TRBV5-1; 8 bases are shared with TRBD1. The CDR3 sequence is 16 residues long. CDR1 is SGHRS and CDR2 is YFSETQ in the germline V gene. Trimming removed 0 bases from V and 7 bases from J; junction bases left unmatched: 6. The DNA of the CDR3 is TGCGCCAGCAGCTTGGGGACAGGGAGGTCAAATTCACCCCTCCACTTT. This gives the protein CASSLGTGRSNSPLHF.

The gene calls are TRBV27 and TRBJ2-5, with TRBD2 matching over 9 bases. The CDR3 is made up of 16 amino acids. The germline gives CDR1 MNHEY, CDR2 SMNVEV (reference sequence). J lost 2 bases, V lost 6 bases, and 10 bases had no gene match. CDR3 nucleotides: TGTGCCAGCAGCGCCATTGGACTAGCGAAACAAGAGACCCAGTACTTC. It is translated as CASSAIGLAKQETQYF.

This clone was counted once. The J gene is TRBJ1-1, the V gene TRBV13, with 10 bases identical to TRBD1. Looked up from germline, CDR1 is PRHDT and CDR2 is FYEKMQ (reference sequence). The CDR3 loop spans 15 amino acids. The trim removed 5 bases at V and 2 bases at J, leaving 5 bases unmatched. The CDR3 sequence: CASSTRDRGNTEAFF. CDR3 DNA sequence: TGTGCCAGCAGCACGCGGGACAGGGGAAACACTGAAGCTTTCTTT.

This clone was seen more than once but under ten times. The rearrangement joins TRBV5-1 to TRBJ2-3; D uncertain. Per germline, CDR1 SGHRS and CDR2 YFSETQ. Deletions cut 4 bases from V and 0 bases from J, with 9 bases between. This CDR3 contains 14 residues. DNA of the CDR3: TGCGCCAGCAGCCCCGCACATAGCACAGATACGCAGTATTTT. Protein: CASSPAHSTDTQYF.

The J gene is TRBJ1-2, the V gene TRBV5-1; 9 bases agree with TRBD1. In germline, CDR1 is SGHRS, CDR2 YFSETQ. J gave up 6 bases and V 0 bases, and 9 bases lay outside the gene matches. The CDR3 is 16 residues long. The CDR3 is CASSLASGQGGHGYTF. The CDR3 nucleotides are TGCGCCAGCAGCTTGGCCTCGGGACAGGGCGGCCATGGCTACACCTTC.

This clone was seen more than once but under ten times. The chain couples TRBV20-1 to TRBJ2-7, with 7 bases identical to TRBD2. V lost 6 bases and J lost 2; bases outside the gene matches: 25. The CDR3 totals 19 residues. Germline V gene sequence: CDR1 DFQATT, CDR2 SNEGSKA (reference sequence). This chain's CDR3 is CSASSRHIREGRHTYEQYF. The DNA of the CDR3 is TGCAGTGCGAGTTCTCGTCATATAAGGGAGGGACGGCACACCTACGAGCAGTACTTC.

The rearrangement joins TRBV28 to TRBJ2-5; D is unresolved. CDR3 size: 13 residues. The germline CDR1 and CDR2 sequences are MDHEN and SYDVKM. The V end lost 3 bases, the J end lost 3 bases, and 8 bases lay between the germline ends. CDR3 sequence (DNA): TGTGCCAGCAGTTTGGGTCAGGAAGAGACCCAGTACTTC. Its translation: CASSLGQEETQYF.

The genes are TRBV7-3 and TRBJ2-5, with TRBD2 matching over 7 bases. V shed 5 bases and J 3 bases; nucleotides not matched to a gene: 3. CDR1 SGHTA and CDR2 FQGTGA come from the germline V gene. The CDR3 has 13 residues. The CDR3 sequence is CASSIAGEETQYF. In nucleotides, the CDR3 is TGTGCCAGCAGCATAGCGGGCGAAGAGACCCAGTACTTC.

This sequence joins TRBV5-1 and TRBJ2-1; tentatively, D is TRBD2 (6 bases). The ends were cut back, 4 bases at V and 8 bases at J, with 10 bases in the middle. CDR1 SGHRS and CDR2 YFSETQ come from the germline V gene. CDR3 size: 12 residues. DNA for the CDR3: TGCGCCAGCAGCGTGGGGACTGATGAGCAGTTCTTC. Amino acid sequence: CASSVGTDEQFF.

The chain couples TRBV3-1 (or the pseudogene TRBV3-2) to TRBJ1-3; D uncertain. Germline values: CDR1 LGHDT, CDR2 YNNKEL (reference sequence). V lost 0 bases to trimming and J lost 9 bases, with 9 bases between them. CDR3 length equals 13 residues. CDR3 DNA sequence: TGTGCCAGCAGCCAAGATTGGGGTAGCACCATATATTTT. Its translation: CASSQDWGSTIYF.

The chain links TRBV28 to TRBJ1-2; D may be TRBD1 (5 bases). The V end was cut by 7 bases, the J end by 8 bases, with 17 bases between. This CDR3 comprises 13 residues. The germline V gene encodes CDR1 MDHEN and CDR2 SYDVKM. CDR3 sequence (DNA): TGTGCCAGCACGGAGGGGTACCAGCGCGGCTACACCTTC. Translated, it gives CASTEGYQRGYTF.

The chain carries TRBV6-2 or TRBV6-3 and TRBJ2-1; D is ambiguous. The CDR3 runs to 16 residues. Germline loops: CDR1 MNHEY, CDR2 SVGEGT. The ends were cut back, 1 base at V and 0 bases at J, with 10 bases in the middle. The CDR3 loop reads CASSYYSESSYNEQFF. Here the CDR3 DNA reads TGTGCCAGCAGTTACTACTCGGAGAGCTCCTACAATGAGCAGTTCTTC.

This clone came up a few times. The chain recombines TRBV7-9 with TRBJ2-4; possible D gene TRBD2, 6 bases. Trimming cost V 2 bases and J 9 bases, with 11 bases left between them. This CDR3 spans 13 amino acids. CDR1 is SEHNR and CDR2 is FQNEAQ in the germline V gene (reference sequence). The CDR3 protein is CASSLSGRPIQYF. The DNA for the CDR3 is TGTGCCAGCAGCTTAAGCGGGCGCCCCATTCAGTACTTC.

The chain uses TRBV5-1 and TRBJ2-7; TRBD1 might be the D (5 bases). V dropped 5 bases and J dropped 4 bases, with 16 bases sitting between them. The CDR3 consists of 14 residues. Germline CDR1 and CDR2: SGHRS and YFSETQ. CDR3 bases: TGCGCCAGCAGGCGGACCCAGGGTCAGTACGAGCAGTACTTC. Residues: CASRRTQGQYEQYF. Together with reference TRBV5-1 and TRBJ2-7, the CDR3 gives the full variable domain: KAGVTQTPRYLIKTRGQQVTLSCSPISGHRSVSWYQQTPGQGLQFLFEYFSETQRNKGNFPGRFSGRQFSNSRSEMNVSTLELGDSALYLCASRRTQGQYEQYFGPGTRLTVT.

The chain links TRBV28 to TRBJ1-2; a possible D gene is TRBD1 (6 bases). CDR1 and CDR2 from the germline V gene are MDHEN and SYDVKM. This CDR3 comprises 15 residues. The ends were cut back, 2 bases at V and 3 bases at J, with 13 bases in the middle. The CDR3 DNA is TGTGCCAGCAGTTTAGTAGGGGGTGTGTACTATGGCTACACCTTC. Translated: CASSLVGGVYYGYTF.

V usage is TRBV9 and J usage is TRBJ1-2; D gene ambiguous. Trimming took off 0 bases at V and 6 bases at J, with 18 bases between the two ends. The length of the CDR3 is 16 residues. Germline V gives CDR1 SGDLS, CDR2 YYNGEE. The CDR3 DNA is TGTGCCAGCAGCGTAGTAGTGGGGAGGGCAGAGCATGGCTACACCTTC. It is translated as CASSVVVGRAEHGYTF.

This chain joins TRBV9 and TRBJ2-3; possible D gene TRBD2, 7 bases. The length of the CDR3 is 17 residues. V lost 4 bases and J lost 6, with 24 bases in between. CDR1 SGDLS and CDR2 YYNGEE come from the germline V gene. Written as DNA, the CDR3 is TGTGCCAGCAGCTCCCTTGGGGGGGCAGGTCCTTGGGATACGCAGTATTTT. It translates to CASSSLGGAGPWDTQYF.

The V gene is TRBV5-6, the J gene TRBJ2-1; 10 positions match TRBD1. The CDR3 covers 15 residues. The germline gives CDR1 SGHDT, CDR2 YYEEEE. V trimming: 4 bases; J trimming: 8 bases; junction bases outside the gene matches: 9. The CDR3 DNA follows: TGTGCCAGCAGCCTTACCGGGACAGGGGAGCATGAGCAGTTCTTC. Its translation is CASSLTGTGEHEQFF.